This paragraph covers one T cell receptor beta chain sequence. What it binds is not known. This entry comes from a study of shared clonotypes between healthy human individuals. As for the study in general: A couple of female and three male donors aged 18 to 49 were enrolled. Whole-study results and caveats: Several donors showed sharing of approximately 4.7% of naive CD4 clonotypes.

Only in-frame clones appear in the TCRdb table, and some are missing; sequencing was by immunoSEQ multiplex PCR. This sample has about a million clones, with approximately 76% found just once. The CDR3 totals 14 residues. V shed 6 bases and J 0 bases; nucleotides not matched to a gene: 5. Germline CDR1 is SGHRS and CDR2 is YFSETQ. This chain links TRBV5-1 with TRBJ2-7, with 8 bases fitting TRBD1. This TCR was recovered from a man younger than 30 in good health. The sequenced sample consisted of memory CD4+ T cells sorted from blood. The subset was: CD45RA-negative fraction. CDR3 residues: CASKKDRASYEQYF. The CDR3 bases are TGCGCCAGCAAGAAGGACAGGGCCTCCTACGAGCAGTACTTC.